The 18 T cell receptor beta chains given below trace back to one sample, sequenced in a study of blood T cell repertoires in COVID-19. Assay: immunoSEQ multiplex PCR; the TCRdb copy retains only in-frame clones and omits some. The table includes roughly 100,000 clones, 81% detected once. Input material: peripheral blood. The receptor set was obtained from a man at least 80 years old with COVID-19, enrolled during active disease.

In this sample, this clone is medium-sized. CDR3: CARDTKDRVIGNYEQYF. DNA for the CDR3: TGTGCCAGAGACACAAAGGACAGGGTCATTGGGAACTACGAGCAGTACTTC. This chain links TRBV7-3 with TRBJ2-7, with 8 bases aligning to TRBD1. The CDR3 extends over 17 amino acids. After removal of 9 bases from V and 3 bases from J, the junction contained 19 bases not matched to a gene. CDR1 SGHTA and CDR2 FQGTGA come from the germline V gene.

CDR3 nucleotides: TGTGCCACCAGTGACCCGTCGGTGGAGAATGAGCAGTTCTTC. Protein sequence: CATSDPSVENEQFF. The chain carries TRBV24-1 and TRBJ2-1; D remains unclear. The CDR3 is made up of 14 amino acids. V was clipped by 4 bases and J by 7 bases, with 13 bases between them. Germline assignment: CDR1 KGHDR and CDR2 SFDVKD.

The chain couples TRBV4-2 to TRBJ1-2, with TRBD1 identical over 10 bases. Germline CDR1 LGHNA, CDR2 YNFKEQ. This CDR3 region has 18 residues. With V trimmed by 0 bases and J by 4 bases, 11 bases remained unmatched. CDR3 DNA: TGTGCCAGCAGCCAAGATAGTTTCGGGACAGGGGAAGTCTATGGCTACACCTTC. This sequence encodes CASSQDSFGTGEVYGYTF.

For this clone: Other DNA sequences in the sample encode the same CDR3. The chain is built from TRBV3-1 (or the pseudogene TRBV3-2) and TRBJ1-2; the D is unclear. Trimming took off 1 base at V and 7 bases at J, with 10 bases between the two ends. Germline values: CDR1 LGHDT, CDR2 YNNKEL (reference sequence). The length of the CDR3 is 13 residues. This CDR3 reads CASSQVGGVGYTF. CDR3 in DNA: TGTGCCAGCAGCCAAGTGGGTGGAGTTGGCTACACCTTC.

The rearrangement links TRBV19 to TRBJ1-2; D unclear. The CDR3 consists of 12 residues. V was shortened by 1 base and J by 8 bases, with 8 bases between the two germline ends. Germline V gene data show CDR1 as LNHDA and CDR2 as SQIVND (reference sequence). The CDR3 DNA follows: TGTGCCAGTAGTATAGCTCGGGGAGGCTACACCTTC. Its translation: CASSIARGGYTF.

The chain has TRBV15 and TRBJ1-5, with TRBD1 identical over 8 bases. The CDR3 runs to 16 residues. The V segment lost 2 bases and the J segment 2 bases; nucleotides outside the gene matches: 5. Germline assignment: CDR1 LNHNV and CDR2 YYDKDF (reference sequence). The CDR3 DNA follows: TGTGCCACCAGCAGATTCAGGGGGCTTGGCAATCAGCCCCAGCATTTT. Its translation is CATSRFRGLGNQPQHF.

This chain's CDR3 is CAHPNEGTDSIYGYTF. The CDR3 DNA reads as TGTGCCCACCCTAACGAGGGAACAGATTCAATCTATGGCTACACCTTC. This chain connects TRBV30 to TRBJ1-2; D not resolved. The CDR3 extends over 16 amino acids. The V end lost 8 bases, the J end lost 4 bases, and 26 bases lay between the germline ends. The V gene's germline CDR1 is GTSNPN and CDR2 SVGIG (reference sequence).

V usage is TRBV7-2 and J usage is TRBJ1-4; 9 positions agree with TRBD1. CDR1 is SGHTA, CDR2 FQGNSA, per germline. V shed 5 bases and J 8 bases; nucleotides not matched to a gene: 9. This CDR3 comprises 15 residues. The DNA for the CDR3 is TGTGCCAGCAGCGGACAGGGACAGGGATACGAAAAACTGTTTTTT. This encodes CASSGQGQGYEKLFF.

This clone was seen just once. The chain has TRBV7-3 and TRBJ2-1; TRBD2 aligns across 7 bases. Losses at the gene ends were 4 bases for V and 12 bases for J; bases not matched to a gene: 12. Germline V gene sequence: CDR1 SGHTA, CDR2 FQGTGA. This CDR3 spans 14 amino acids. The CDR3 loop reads CASSSPQLSGVQFF. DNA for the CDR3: TGTGCCAGCAGCTCCCCACAATTAAGCGGGGTGCAGTTCTTC.

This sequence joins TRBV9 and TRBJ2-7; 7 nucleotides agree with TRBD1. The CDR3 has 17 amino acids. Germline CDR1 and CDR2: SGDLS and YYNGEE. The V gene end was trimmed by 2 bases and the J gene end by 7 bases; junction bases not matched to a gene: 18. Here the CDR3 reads CASSVGNPGQSPGEQYF. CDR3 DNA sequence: TGTGCCAGCAGCGTGGGGAACCCGGGACAGAGTCCGGGGGAGCAGTACTTC.

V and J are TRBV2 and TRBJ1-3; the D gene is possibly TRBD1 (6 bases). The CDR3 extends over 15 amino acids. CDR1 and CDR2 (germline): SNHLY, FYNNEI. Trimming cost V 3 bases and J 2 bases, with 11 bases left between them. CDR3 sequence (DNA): TGTGCCAGCAGTGATTACAGGGCGGCTGGAAACACCATATATTTT. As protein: CASSDYRAAGNTIYF.

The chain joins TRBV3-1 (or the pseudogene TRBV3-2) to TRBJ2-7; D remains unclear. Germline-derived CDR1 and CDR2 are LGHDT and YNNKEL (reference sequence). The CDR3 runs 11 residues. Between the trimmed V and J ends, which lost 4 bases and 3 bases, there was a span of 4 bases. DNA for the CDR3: TGTGCCAGCAGCCTCAACTACGAGCAGTACTTC. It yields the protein CASSLNYEQYF.

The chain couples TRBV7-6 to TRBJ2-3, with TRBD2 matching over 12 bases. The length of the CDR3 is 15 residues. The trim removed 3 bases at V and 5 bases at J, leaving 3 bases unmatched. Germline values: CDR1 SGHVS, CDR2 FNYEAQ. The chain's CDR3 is CASSLTSGGGDTQYF. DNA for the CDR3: TGTGCCAGCAGCTTGACTAGCGGGGGAGGAGATACGCAGTATTTT.

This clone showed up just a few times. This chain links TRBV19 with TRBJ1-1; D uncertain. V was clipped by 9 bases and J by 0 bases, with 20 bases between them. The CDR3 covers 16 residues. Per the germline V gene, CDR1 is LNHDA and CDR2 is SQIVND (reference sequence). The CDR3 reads CASKYDGRNMNTEAFF. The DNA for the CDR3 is TGTGCCAGCAAATACGATGGGAGAAATATGAACACTGAAGCTTTCTTT. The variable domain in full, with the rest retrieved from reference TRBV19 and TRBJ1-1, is DGGITQSPKYLFRKEGQNVTLSCEQNLNHDAMYWYRQDPGQGLRLIYYSQIVNDFQKGDIAEGYSVSREKKESFPLTVTSAQKNPTAFYLCASKYDGRNMNTEAFFGQGTRLTVV.

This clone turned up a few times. CDR3 loop: CASSQRQGPPSGNTIYF. The CDR3 DNA follows: TGTGCCAGCAGCCAGAGGCAGGGGCCCCCCTCTGGAAACACCATATATTTT. The genes are TRBV5-6 and TRBJ1-3; perhaps TRBD1 as D (6 bases). Trimming cost V 4 bases and J 0 bases, with 17 bases left between them. Germline V CDR1 and CDR2: SGHDT, YYEEEE. The CDR3 has 17 amino acids. Complete variable domain (other parts from reference TRBV5-6 and TRBJ1-3): DAGVTQSPTHLIKTRGQQVTLRCSPKSGHDTVSWYQQALGQGPQFIFQYYEEEERQRGNFPDRFSGHQFPNYSSELNVNALLLGDSALYLCASSQRQGPPSGNTIYFGEGSWLTVV.

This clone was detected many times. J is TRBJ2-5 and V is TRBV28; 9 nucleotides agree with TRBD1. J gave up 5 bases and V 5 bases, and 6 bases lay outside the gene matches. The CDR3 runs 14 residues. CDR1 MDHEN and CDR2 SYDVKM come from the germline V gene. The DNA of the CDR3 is TGTGCCAGCAGTATCGGACAGGGGTGGGAGACCCAGTACTTC. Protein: CASSIGQGWETQYF.

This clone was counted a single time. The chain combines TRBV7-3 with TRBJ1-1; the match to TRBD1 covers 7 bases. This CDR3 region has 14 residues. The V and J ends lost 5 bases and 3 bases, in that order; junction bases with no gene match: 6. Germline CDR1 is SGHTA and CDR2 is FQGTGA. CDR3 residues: CASSPYRGHTEAFF. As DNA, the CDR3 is TGTGCCAGCAGCCCTTACAGGGGCCACACTGAAGCTTTCTTT.

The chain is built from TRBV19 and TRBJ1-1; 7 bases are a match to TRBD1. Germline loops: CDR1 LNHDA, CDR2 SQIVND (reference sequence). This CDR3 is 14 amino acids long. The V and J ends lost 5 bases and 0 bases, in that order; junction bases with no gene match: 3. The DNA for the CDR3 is TGTGCCAGTAGTGCACAGGGGATGAACACTGAAGCTTTCTTT. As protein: CASSAQGMNTEAFF. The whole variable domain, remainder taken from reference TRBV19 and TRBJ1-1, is DGGITQSPKYLFRKEGQNVTLSCEQNLNHDAMYWYRQDPGQGLRLIYYSQIVNDFQKGDIAEGYSVSREKKESFPLTVTSAQKNPTAFYLCASSAQGMNTEAFFGQGTRLTVV.